This T cell receptor (beta chain) was retrieved from a study of blood T cell repertoires in COVID-19. Cohorts were assigned according to the clinical history that participants reported. Germline loops: CDR1 MGHRA, CDR2 YSYEKL. After removal of 3 bases from V and 1 base from J, the junction contained 1 base not matched to a gene. This CDR3 comprises 14 residues. How the authors handled the data: Amplification of reference gene primers provided the estimated nucleated cell counts. Using immunoSEQ multiplex PCR, the repertoire was profiled, and TCRdb retains in-frame clones only, with some absent. That table furnishes V, J and clone size, whereas the DNA furnished D and trimming. The sample lists some 200,000 clones; 80% to 90% were seen once.

The sequenced material came from PBMCs or T cells enriched from blood (not recorded which). The TCR was taken from a middle-aged man who had recovered from COVID-19. The chain uses TRBV4-1 and TRBJ2-5; TRBD1 matches at 8 bases. Written as DNA, the CDR3 is TGCGCCAGCAGCCAGGGACAGGTCCAAGAGACCCAGTACTTC. Translating gives CASSQGQVQETQYF.